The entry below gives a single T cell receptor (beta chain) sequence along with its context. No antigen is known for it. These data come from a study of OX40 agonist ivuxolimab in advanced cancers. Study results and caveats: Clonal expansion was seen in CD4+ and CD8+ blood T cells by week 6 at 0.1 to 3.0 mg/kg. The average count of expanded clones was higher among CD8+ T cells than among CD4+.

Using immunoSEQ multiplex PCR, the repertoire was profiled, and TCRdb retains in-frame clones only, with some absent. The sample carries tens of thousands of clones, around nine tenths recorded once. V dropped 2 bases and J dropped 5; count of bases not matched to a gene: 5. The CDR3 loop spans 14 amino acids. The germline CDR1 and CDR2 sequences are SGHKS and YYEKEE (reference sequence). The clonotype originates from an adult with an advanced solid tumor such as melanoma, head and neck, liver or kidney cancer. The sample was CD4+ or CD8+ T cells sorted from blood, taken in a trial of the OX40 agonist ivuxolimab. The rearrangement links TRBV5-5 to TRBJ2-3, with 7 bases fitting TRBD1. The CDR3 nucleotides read TGTGCCAGCAGCTTTAGGGGGCGCGTAGATACGCAGTATTTT. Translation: CASSFRGRVDTQYF.